A selection of T cell receptor beta chains follows, all from one sample in a study of tumour-infiltrating T cells in Burkitt lymphoma. Clones were sequenced by immunoSEQ multiplex PCR, and TCRdb holds only the in-frame ones, with some missing. The sample records around 1,800 clones, 17% being singletons. Source material: tumor tissue. The receptor set was obtained from a human donor with Burkitt lymphoma. Both conserved end residues are part of each CDR3. Each record gives: J gene, D gene, clone size, V gene, CDR3 DNA, CDR3 protein. The D gene is left open where the match is weak. Clone size appears in some rows only: once, few, many, or a class for an expanded clone.

>TRBJ1-1|-|-|TRBV4-1
TGCGCCAGCAGCCAAGATCCCGGGATCACTGAAGCTTTCTTT
CASSQDPGITEAFF
>TRBJ2-7|-|few|TRBV29-1
TGCAGCGTTAACAGGCCTCCGGGGTACGAGCAGTACTTC
CSVNRPPGYEQYF
>TRBJ2-7|TRBD1|few|TRBV10-3
TGTGCCATCAGTGAGACAGGGGGCGGCGAGCAGTACTTC
CAISETGGGEQYF
>TRBJ1-5|-|few|TRBV19
TGTGCCAGTAGTATGGGGCAGGCGTACAATCAGCCCCAGCATTTT
CASSMGQAYNQPQHF
>TRBJ2-7|-|-|TRBV7-9
TGTGCCAGCAGCTCCCCTATCGAGTGGGAGCAGTACTTC
CASSSPIEWEQYF
>TRBJ2-1|-|-|TRBV30
TGTGCCTGGAGTGGGGGGGCCCACAATGAGCAGTTCTTC
CAWSGGAHNEQFF
>TRBJ2-7|-|-|TRBV19
TGTGCCAGTAGTATACAGGCAGGGGACTACTACGAGCAGTACTTC
CASSIQAGDYYEQYF
>TRBJ1-2|-|few|TRBV9
TGTGCCAGCAGCGTAGAAGGACACCTCTATGGCTACACCTTC
CASSVEGHLYGYTF
>TRBJ1-1|-|few|TRBV19
TGTGCCAGTAGCAGCCGCTTCACCTTGAACACTGAAGCTTTCTTT
CASSSRFTLNTEAFF
>TRBJ2-1|TRBD1|few|TRBV5-1
TGCGCCAGCAGCGATTCCGAAAGGGGGCTCTACAATGAGCAGTTCTTC
CASSDSERGLYNEQFF
>TRBJ1-1|-|few|TRBV9
TGTGCCAGCAGCCCCATCAGGACCCGGAACACTGAAGCTTTCTTT
CASSPIRTRNTEAFF
>TRBJ2-2|-|few|TRBV5-1
TGCGCCAGCAGCTGGGCGGGGAACACCGGGGAGCTGTTTTTT
CASSWAGNTGELFF
>TRBJ2-4|-|-|TRBV19
TGTGCCACCTCCCCCTGGGGGGTAGCCAAAAACATTCAGTACTTC
CATSPWGVAKNIQYF
>TRBJ1-2|-|-|TRBV7-8
TGTGCCAGCAGCTTAGTGGGGCAGGCTAACTATGGCTACACCTTC
CASSLVGQANYGYTF
>TRBJ1-1|-|few|TRBV18
TGTGCCAGCTCACCGAACGACCAGATGAACACTGAAGCTTTCTTT
CASSPNDQMNTEAFF
>TRBJ1-2|-|-|TRBV27
TGTGCCAGCAGTTCAGGGAAGGGGAGTACGAGCTTC
CASSSGKGSTSF
>TRBJ1-5|-|-|TRBV10-1
TGCGCCAGGACGGACCCGAGGAATCAGCCCCAGCATTTT
CARTDPRNQPQHF
>TRBJ2-5|TRBD1|large|TRBV28
TGTGCCAGCAGTTTATGGAGGACAGGGGAAACAGAGACCCAGTACTTC
CASSLWRTGETETQYF
>TRBJ1-2|TRBD1|few|TRBV6-6
TGTGCCAGCAGTTGGACAGGGTTACGCTATGGCTACACCTTC
CASSWTGLRYGYTF
>TRBJ1-1|-|-|TRBV9
TGTGCCAGCAGCGTCCTCGGAGGTTCACGGGGCGGGACTGAAGCTTTCTTT
CASSVLGGSRGGTEAFF
>TRBJ2-2|-|once|TRBV18
TGTGCCAGCTCACCACGAGGGGACGGGGAGCTGTTTTTT
CASSPRGDGELFF
>TRBJ1-2|TRBD1|few|TRBV5-1
TGCGCCAGCAGCTTGGCGACAGGGGCCTATGGCTACACCTTC
CASSLATGAYGYTF
>TRBJ2-7|-|few|TRBV7-9
TGTGCCAGCAGCTTAGATCCGTGCTTC
CASSLDPCF
>TRBJ1-2|TRBD1|few|TRBV29-1
TGCAGCGTTGTGACAGGGTATAACTATGGCTACACCTTC
CSVVTGYNYGYTF
>TRBJ2-7|-|-|TRBV7-8
TGTGCCAGCAGCGACCCCACGGCCTCCTACGAGCAGTACTTC
CASSDPTASYEQYF
>TRBJ2-5|TRBD1|-|TRBV5-1
TGCGCCAGCAGTTCCTCAGGGGGCGGAGGAGAGACCCAGTACTTC
CASSSSGGGGETQYF
>TRBJ1-2|-|-|TRBV5-6
TGTGCCAGCAGCTTGGCAGTAGGGGAGGTCGAGGGCTACACCTTC
CASSLAVGEVEGYTF
>TRBJ2-5|-|-|TRBV7-6
TGTGCCAGCAGCTCCCGGGACCTACGGGGAGAGACCCAGTACTTC
CASSSRDLRGETQYF
>TRBJ1-6|-|-|TRBV18
TGTGCCAGCTCACCGGCGGGGCGATTATTCCACTTT
CASSPAGRLFHF
>TRBJ1-3|-|-|TRBV12-5
TGTGCTAGTGGTGAAACAGGGTCCGGAAACACCATATATTTT
CASGETGSGNTIYF
>TRBJ1-2|TRBD1|few|TRBV19
TGTGCCAGTAGTTCAAACAGGGGAAACTATGGCTACACCTTC
CASSSNRGNYGYTF
>TRBJ1-5|-|few|TRBV12-5
TGTGCTAATGGGGCTAGGGAACCAAATCAGCCCCAGCATTTT
CANGAREPNQPQHF
>TRBJ1-2|-|few|TRBV30
TGTGCCTGGAGTCGTGTCTCTATCGCTTCTAACTATGGCTACACCTTC
CAWSRVSIASNYGYTF
>TRBJ1-1|-|-|TRBV7-9
TGTGCCAGCAGCTCCGAGGGTGGACTGAACACTGAAGCTTTCTTT
CASSSEGGLNTEAFF
>TRBJ1-2|TRBD1|-|TRBV19
TGTGCCAGTAGTCTGTTACACGACTCTTGGACAGGGGCCTATGGCTACACCTTC
CASSLLHDSWTGAYGYTF
>TRBJ2-7|-|few|TRBV19
TGTGCCAGTAGTATAGATCTTGGAGTGTACGAGCAGTACTTC
CASSIDLGVYEQYF
>TRBJ1-2|-|-|TRBV6-6
TGTGCCAGCAGGGTAGACAGGCCCATAGTGGACTACACCTTC
CASRVDRPIVDYTF
>TRBJ2-7|TRBD1|few|TRBV6-1
TGTGCCAGCAGTGGGGACAGGGGGCTATTTATCTCCTACGAGCAGTACTTC
CASSGDRGLFISYEQYF
>TRBJ2-7|-|few|TRBV11-2
TGTGCCAGCAGCCCGCCCAGACAACTGTTCCACGAGCAGTACTTC
CASSPPRQLFHEQYF
>TRBJ1-5|-|few|TRBV19
TGTGCCAGTAGTATCGCAGGGAATGAATCCCCACATCAGCCCCAGCATTTT
CASSIAGNESPHQPQHF
>TRBJ1-4|TRBD1|-|TRBV7-9
TGTGCCAGCAGCTCGCCCTGGACAGGGAGGGCAATTGAAAAACTATTTTTT
CASSSPWTGRAIEKLFF
>TRBJ2-3|-|large|TRBV27
TGTGCCAGCAGTTTCTTCCCCACAGATACGCAGTATTTT
CASSFFPTDTQYF
>TRBJ2-7|TRBD1|-|TRBV11-2
TGTGCCAGCAGCCAAGACAGGGTCCGACTTTACGAGCAGTACTTC
CASSQDRVRLYEQYF
>TRBJ1-5|-|-|TRBV6-1
TGTGCCAGCAGTGAACGGAGACCCTATAGCAATCAACCCCAGCATTTT
CASSERRPYSNQPQHF
>TRBJ1-2|-|few|TRBV13
TGTGCCAGCAGCTTGCTGACTGGAGGCTACACCTTC
CASSLLTGGYTF
>TRBJ1-5|-|-|TRBV7-8
TGTGCCAGCAGCTTGGGAAAGGGGGAAGCTAATCAGCCCCAGCATTTT
CASSLGKGEANQPQHF
>TRBJ1-1|-|large|TRBV6-1
TGTGCCAGCAGTGAAGCGGGGTACAGGACGGTCAGCACTGAAGCTTTCTTT
CASSEAGYRTVSTEAFF
>TRBJ2-7|TRBD1|few|TRBV7-2
TGTGCCAGCAGCACCGGGACAGGTCCCTCCTACGAGCAGTACTTT
CASSTGTGPSYEQYF
>TRBJ2-1|TRBD2|-|TRBV9
TGTGCCAGCAGTCCCAGAGCGGGGGCAAACAATGAGCAGTTCTTC
CASSPRAGANNEQFF
>TRBJ2-3|TRBD2|few|TRBV4-2
TGTGCCAGCAGCCAAGTGACTAACGGGGGGGCCGCAGATACGCAGTATTTT
CASSQVTNGGAADTQYF
>TRBJ1-1|TRBD1|-|TRBV5-1
TGCGCCAGCAGCGGGACAGAGAAAGCTTTCTTT
CASSGTEKAFF
>TRBJ2-6|-|-|TRBV5-1
TGCGCCAGCAGCTTAACCTTCTCTGGGGCCAACGTCCTGACTTTC
CASSLTFSGANVLTF
>TRBJ2-5|-|-|TRBV7-2
TGTGCCAGCAGCTCACAGGTATTCCAAGAGACCCAGTACTTC
CASSSQVFQETQYF
>TRBJ2-7|-|-|TRBV7-9
TGTGCCAGCAGCGGAGGCGGGACAGTGTCCTACGAGCAGTACTTC
CASSGGGTVSYEQYF
>TRBJ1-5|TRBD1|-|TRBV6-1
TGTGCCAGCCTGGACAGGGTCGGACAGCCCCAGCATTTT
CASLDRVGQPQHF
>TRBJ1-1|-|-|TRBV4-1
TGCGCCAGCAGCCAAGAAGGGATTAGGGCTTTCTTT
CASSQEGIRAFF
>TRBJ1-1|-|few|TRBV14
TGTGCCAGCAAGGTCACGGGGAACACTGAAGCTTTCTTT
CASKVTGNTEAFF
>TRBJ2-5|-|-|TRBV10-3
TGTGCCATCAGTGAAATTCCTTGGTACCAAGAGACCCAGTACTTC
CAISEIPWYQETQYF
>TRBJ2-1|-|-|TRBV11-1
TGTGCCAGCAGCTTAGGGCTTGTTTACAATGAGCAGTTCTTC
CASSLGLVYNEQFF
>TRBJ2-7|-|-|TRBV27
TGTGCCAGCAGTTTTGGCACGTCCTACGAGCAGTACTTC
CASSFGTSYEQYF